What follows describes a single TCR beta chain. Its antigen is not known. This entry belongs to a study of CD8+CD57+ T cells in acquired aplastic anemia. Study overall: Isolated CD4+ and CD8+ cells, once sorted, yielded DNA averaging around 3 ug. Study-wide results and limits: Simpson's diversity of CD8+ cells was not significantly different in patients compared with controls. Researchers report that approximately 28 CD8+ CDR3 sequences appeared in both patients and controls.

An expansion of CD8+CD57+ cells by flow cytometry had been shown in patients chosen for sequencing. All patients were therapy-naive when blood was sampled. TCR beta VDJ and CDR3 profiling used genomic DNA as template. TCRdb redid the calling of the reads with MiXCR, one entry per CDR3 protein. The sample shows around 160,000 distinct CDR3 sequences, less than 60% of them seen only once. Per germline, CDR1 MDHEN and CDR2 SYDVKM. The ends lost 4 bases at V and 6 bases at J; junction bases unmatched: 9. This CDR3 is 15 amino acids long. The clonotype comes from a human donor with aplastic anemia. What was sequenced was sorted CD4+, CD8+, or CD8+CD57+ T cells (not recorded which) from PBMCs. This sequence joins TRBV28 and TRBJ2-3, with 8 positions matching TRBD1. The CDR3 loop is CASSSSQGVRDTQYF. The CDR3 coding sequence is TGTGCCAGCAGTTCCTCACAGGGGGTAAGGGATACGCAGTATTTT.